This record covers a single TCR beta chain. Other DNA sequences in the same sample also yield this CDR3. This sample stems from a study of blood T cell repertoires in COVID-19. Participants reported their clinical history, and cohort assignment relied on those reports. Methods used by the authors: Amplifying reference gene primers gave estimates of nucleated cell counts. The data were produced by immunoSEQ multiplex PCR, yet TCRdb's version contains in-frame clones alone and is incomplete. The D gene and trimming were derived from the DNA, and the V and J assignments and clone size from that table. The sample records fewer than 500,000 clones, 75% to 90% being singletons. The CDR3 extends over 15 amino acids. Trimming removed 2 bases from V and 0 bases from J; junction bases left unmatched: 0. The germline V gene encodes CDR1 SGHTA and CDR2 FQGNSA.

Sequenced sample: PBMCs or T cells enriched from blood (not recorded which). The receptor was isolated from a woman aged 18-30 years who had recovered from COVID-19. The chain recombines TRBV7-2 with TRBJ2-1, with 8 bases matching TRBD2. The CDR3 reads CASSLSGSSYNEQFF. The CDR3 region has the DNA TGTGCCAGCAGCTTAAGCGGGAGCTCCTACAATGAGCAGTTCTTC.